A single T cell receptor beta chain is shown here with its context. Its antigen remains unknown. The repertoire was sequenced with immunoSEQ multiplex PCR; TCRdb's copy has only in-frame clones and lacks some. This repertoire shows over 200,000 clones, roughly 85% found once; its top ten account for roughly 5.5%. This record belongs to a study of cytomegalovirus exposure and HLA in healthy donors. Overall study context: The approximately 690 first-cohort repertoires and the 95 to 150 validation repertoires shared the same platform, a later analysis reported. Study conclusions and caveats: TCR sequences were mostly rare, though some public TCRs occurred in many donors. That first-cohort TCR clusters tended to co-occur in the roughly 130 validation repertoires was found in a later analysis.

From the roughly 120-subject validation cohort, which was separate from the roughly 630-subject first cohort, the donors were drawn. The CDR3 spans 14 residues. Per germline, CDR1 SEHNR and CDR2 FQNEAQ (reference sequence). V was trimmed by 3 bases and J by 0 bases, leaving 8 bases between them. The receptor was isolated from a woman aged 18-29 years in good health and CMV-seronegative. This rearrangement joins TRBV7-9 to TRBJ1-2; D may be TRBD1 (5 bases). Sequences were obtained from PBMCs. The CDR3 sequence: CASSLVGPNYGYTF. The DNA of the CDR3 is TGTGCCAGCAGCTTGGTGGGGCCTAACTATGGCTACACCTTC.